These 29 T cell receptor beta chains came from one sample sequenced in a study of blood T cell repertoires in COVID-19 (dated by TCRdb to about 2020). Library construction relied on the immunoSEQ multiplex PCR assay. In TCRdb, the immuneACCESS table is reduced to in-frame sequences with V and J assigned. These tables do not hold every clone; where another copy was compared, an unresolved V gene accounts for under half, and the others remain unexplained. This sample is represented by about 440,000 clones; 90% of them were singletons. Of the sample, 0.6% to 0.7% is held by the ten largest clones. The sample comprised PBMCs or T cells enriched from blood (not recorded which). All receptors derive from a man aged 18 to 29 who had recovered from COVID-19.

As DNA, the CDR3 is TGTGCCAGCAGGGAGGGACCTGACGGAAACTATGGCTACACCTTC. Amino acid sequence: CASREGPDGNYGYTF. This chain links TRBV2 with TRBJ1-2; D might be TRBD1 (5 bases). CDR3 length equals 15 residues. Trimming shortened V by 6 bases and J by 2 bases, and 16 bases separated the two germline ends. Germline V CDR1 and CDR2: SNHLY, FYNNEI.

This rearrangement joins TRBV5-1 to TRBJ2-1; TRBD2 aligns across 8 bases. Germline V gene lookup returns CDR1 SGHRS and CDR2 YFSETQ. This CDR3 comprises 14 residues. Trimming cost V 3 bases and J 6 bases; bases outside gene matches: 5. CDR3 bases: TGCGCCAGCAGCTATAGCGGGGTGAGCAATGAGCAGTTCTTC. Translating gives CASSYSGVSNEQFF.

V gene TRBV28 combines with J gene TRBJ1-5; possible D gene TRBD1, 5 bases. The CDR3 contains 16 residues. From germline, CDR1 is MDHEN and CDR2 SYDVKM. V was cut by 8 bases and J by 1 base, with 18 bases left in between. The CDR3 DNA sequence: TGTGCCAGCGACGGTCCAGGGCCTGGGAGCAATCAGCCCCAGCATTTT. Amino acids: CASDGPGPGSNQPQHF. Using reference TRBV28 and TRBJ1-5 for the parts outside the CDR3, the full variable domain is DVKVTQSSRYLVKRTGEKVFLECVQDMDHENMFWYRQDPGLGLRLIYFSYDVKMKEKGDIPEGYSVSREKKERFSLILESASTNQTSMYLCASDGPGPGSNQPQHFGDGTRLSIL.

The rearrangement links TRBV11-3 to TRBJ1-3, with TRBD1 matching 12 bases. J was trimmed by 12 bases and V by 5 bases; bases with no gene match: 5. The V gene's germline CDR1 is SGHNT and CDR2 YENEEA. The CDR3 has 13 amino acids. The DNA for the CDR3 is TGTGCCAGCAGCCTGGGACAGGGGGCCCGCATATATTTT. This sequence encodes CASSLGQGARIYF.

This clone was observed many times. The chain uses TRBV5-1 and TRBJ1-5, with D unresolved. V was cut by 0 bases and J by 8 bases, with 15 bases left in between. The CDR3 is made up of 15 amino acids. Germline CDR1 is SGHRS and CDR2 is YFSETQ. Here the CDR3 reads CASSLGEGGKEPQHF. CDR3 sequence (DNA): TGCGCCAGCAGCTTGGGGGAGGGAGGGAAAGAGCCCCAGCATTTT.

V usage is TRBV19 and J usage is TRBJ1-1; weak D call: TRBD1 (6 bases). Germline values: CDR1 LNHDA, CDR2 SQIVND (reference sequence). The ends were cut back, 6 bases at V and 2 bases at J, with 22 bases in the middle. CDR3 length: 17 residues. The CDR3, as DNA: TGTGCCAGTAGGAGCGCCAGGGGCGTAACGGTTAACACTGAAGCTTTCTTT. Translated, it gives CASRSARGVTVNTEAFF.

The chain has TRBV7-6 and TRBJ1-3; the D gene is possibly TRBD1 (5 bases). V was pared by 5 bases and J by 6 bases, with 20 bases between. The germline gives CDR1 SGHVS, CDR2 FNYEAQ. This CDR3 is 16 amino acids long. The CDR3 nucleotides read TGTGCCAGCAGCCGTAAGGGGTGGCAGACCGAAAACACCATATATTTT. It yields the protein CASSRKGWQTENTIYF.

V usage is TRBV29-1 and J usage is TRBJ1-3; weak D call: TRBD1 (6 bases). V lost 4 bases and J lost 0, with 10 bases in between. The germline gives CDR1 SQVTM, CDR2 ANQGSEA. The length of the CDR3 is 14 residues. For the CDR3, the DNA is TGCAGCGTTGCTGAGGGGGTCTCTGGAAACACCATATATTTT. The encoded protein is CSVAEGVSGNTIYF.

V is TRBV28 and J is TRBJ2-7, with D possibly matching TRBD1 (5 bases). Germline CDR1 reads MDHEN; CDR2 reads SYDVKM. V dropped 6 bases and J dropped 7 bases, with 25 bases sitting between them. The CDR3 sequence is 16 residues long. CDR3 residues: CASSSDLQVVRREQYF. The CDR3 DNA reads as TGTGCCAGCAGCTCCGATCTACAGGTCGTCCGGAGAGAGCAGTACTTC.

The CDR3 DNA reads as TGTGCCAGCAGCCTACAGGGTGGTGGCTACACCTTC. It specifies CASSLQGGGYTF. V usage is TRBV6-5 and J usage is TRBJ1-2, with a possible D match to TRBD1 (6 bases). V lost 6 bases, J lost 7 bases, and 12 bases lay in between. The CDR3 contains 12 residues. Germline V lookup: CDR1 MNHEY, CDR2 SVGAGI.

The chain uses TRBV2 and TRBJ2-7; D not resolved. CDR3 length: 14 amino acids. V lost 6 bases, J lost 0 bases, and 12 bases lay in between. The germline CDR1 and CDR2 sequences are SNHLY and FYNNEI. The CDR3 spells CASSHGTASYEQYF. The CDR3 DNA follows: TGTGCCAGCAGCCACGGTACAGCCTCCTACGAGCAGTACTTC.

The DNA of the CDR3 is TGTGCCAGCAGCTCTACGGGACAGCTAGCATATGGCTACACCTTC. This gives the protein CASSSTGQLAYGYTF. The chain recombines TRBV5-8 with TRBJ1-2, with 7 bases identical to TRBD1. The V and J ends lost 3 bases and 5 bases, in that order; junction bases with no gene match: 10. Germline CDR1 and CDR2: SGHTS and YDEGEE. The CDR3 is 15 residues long.

The chain combines TRBV29-1 with TRBJ1-1; perhaps TRBD1 as D (6 bases). Germline V gives CDR1 SQVTM, CDR2 ANQGSEA. The CDR3 loop spans 12 amino acids. V gave up 7 bases and J gave up 1 base, with 10 bases separating them. The CDR3: CSAGAQNTEAFF. As DNA, the CDR3 is TGCAGCGCAGGGGCCCAGAACACTGAAGCTTTCTTT.

The chain recombines TRBV12-3 or TRBV12-4 with TRBJ1-1; D is possibly TRBD1 (6 bases). Trimming left V 6 bases short and J 6 bases short, with 11 bases between. CDR3 size: 12 residues. The CDR3 DNA reads as TGTGCCAGCAGCCTCACAGGGTCTGAAGCTTTCTTT. Its protein product is CASSLTGSEAFF.

This chain uses TRBV19 with TRBJ2-5; 9 nucleotides align to TRBD2. V trimming: 5 bases; J trimming: 4 bases; junction bases outside the gene matches: 5. Germline CDR1 and CDR2: LNHDA and SQIVND (reference sequence). The CDR3 is 14 residues long. CDR3 residues: CASSGGLASETQYF. The CDR3 nucleotides read TGTGCCAGTAGTGGCGGACTAGCGTCAGAGACCCAGTACTTC.

This chain connects TRBV18 to TRBJ1-4; TRBD1 agrees at 10 bases. The germline CDR1 and CDR2 sequences are KGHSH and LQKENI. V was pared by 3 bases and J by 11 bases, with 6 bases of the junction left unmatched. The CDR3 is 14 residues long. CDR3 protein: CASSPGTGVPKLFF. Here the CDR3 DNA reads TGTGCCAGCTCACCGGGGACAGGGGTACCGAAACTGTTTTTT.

The J gene is TRBJ2-5, the V gene TRBV4-2; 9 bases match TRBD1. CDR3 length: 14 residues. From germline, CDR1 is LGHNA and CDR2 YNFKEQ. V trimming: 1 base; J trimming: 10 bases; junction bases outside the gene matches: 7. The CDR3 reads CASSQVPGQGGQYF. The CDR3 nucleotides read TGTGCCAGCAGCCAAGTCCCGGGACAGGGAGGCCAGTACTTC.

The V and J genes are TRBV11-3 and TRBJ1-1; no clear D gene. Germline lookup yields CDR1 SGHNT and CDR2 YENEEA. The CDR3 loop spans 14 amino acids. Trimming stripped 4 bases from V and 3 bases from J, with 12 bases between. The CDR3 coding sequence is TGTGCCAGCAGCTCCCTCGGTCGGTACACTGAAGCTTTCTTT. It translates to CASSSLGRYTEAFF.

The J gene is TRBJ2-7, the V gene TRBV2; D gene unclear. From germline, CDR1 is SNHLY and CDR2 FYNNEI. CDR3 length: 14 residues. Between the trimmed V and J ends, which lost 2 bases and 6 bases, there was a span of 14 bases. CDR3 DNA: TGTGCCAGCAGTGAACATAATTACAACCGCGAGCAGTACTTC. It is translated as CASSEHNYNREQYF.

The V and J genes are TRBV7-6 and TRBJ2-7; TRBD2 matches at 8 bases. The CDR3 spans 18 residues. J gave up 3 bases and V 5 bases, and 18 bases lay outside the gene matches. Germline-derived CDR1 and CDR2 are SGHVS and FNYEAQ. CDR3 region: CASSLGGLRGEICYEQYF. Written as DNA, the CDR3 is TGTGCCAGCAGCCTAGGGGGTCTGCGGGGGGAAATATGCTACGAGCAGTACTTC.

The chain joins TRBV6-5 to TRBJ2-1; no definite D call. Trimming took 8 bases from V and 7 from J, leaving 15 bases between them. Per germline, CDR1 MNHEY and CDR2 SVGAGI. The CDR3 length is 13 residues. In DNA, the CDR3 is TGTGCCAGCCTCCTTAGTAGAGATAATGAGCAGTTCTTC. Residues: CASLLSRDNEQFF.

This chain joins TRBV12-5 and TRBJ1-3; 9 bases match TRBD1. Germline assignment: CDR1 LGHNT and CDR2 FRNRAP. The CDR3 is made up of 15 amino acids. Germline trimming cut 7 bases from V and 3 bases from J; bases unmatched to any gene: 7. The CDR3 region has the DNA TGTGCTAGTGACCCGGGACAGGGTTTTGGAAACACCATATATTTT. Its translation is CASDPGQGFGNTIYF.

V gene TRBV27 combines with J gene TRBJ2-1, with 9 bases lining up with TRBD2. CDR1 is MNHEY, CDR2 SMNVEV, per germline (reference sequence). This CDR3 contains 15 residues. The V segment lost 10 bases and the J segment 0 bases; nucleotides outside the gene matches: 7. CDR3 sequence (DNA): TGTGCCACCGGGACTAGCAGAAGCTCCTACAATGAGCAGTTCTTC. It specifies CATGTSRSSYNEQFF.

The chain recombines TRBV14 with TRBJ1-1; no definite D call. This CDR3 comprises 13 residues. Germline V gene data show CDR1 as SGHDN and CDR2 as FVKESK. Trimming took off 5 bases at V and 4 bases at J, with 11 bases between the two ends. CDR3 sequence (DNA): TGTGCCAGCAGCATAAAAACCGGCACTGAAGCTTTCTTT. Protein sequence: CASSIKTGTEAFF.

The V gene is TRBV13, the J gene TRBJ1-1; D is possibly TRBD1 (5 bases). This CDR3 comprises 14 residues. The ends were cut back, 5 bases at V and 1 base at J, with 11 bases in the middle. Germline V gene sequence: CDR1 PRHDT, CDR2 FYEKMQ (reference sequence). The CDR3 reads CASSRGQRNTEAFF. The CDR3 DNA follows: TGTGCCAGCAGCCGAGGACAAAGGAACACTGAAGCTTTCTTT.

The gene calls are TRBV7-8 and TRBJ1-2; possibly TRBD1 for D (6 bases). The CDR3 has 13 residues. V was clipped by 2 bases and J by 6 bases, with 10 bases between them. From germline, CDR1 is SGHVS and CDR2 FQNEAQ. The CDR3 region is CASSLQGIDGYTF. The CDR3 DNA is TGTGCCAGCAGCTTACAGGGGATTGATGGCTACACCTTC.

This chain links TRBV28 with TRBJ2-5; tentative D call: TRBD2 (6 bases). Germline values: CDR1 MDHEN, CDR2 SYDVKM. Trimming removed 6 bases from V and 7 bases from J, with 15 bases in between. This CDR3 spans 13 amino acids. CDR3 sequence: CASSRPPGATQYF. In nucleotides, the CDR3 is TGTGCCAGCAGCCGCCCCCCGGGAGCGACCCAGTACTTC.

The V and J genes are TRBV30 and TRBJ1-2; TRBD1 is a possible D gene (5 bases). Trimming shortened V by 5 bases and J by 9 bases, and 16 bases separated the two germline ends. The length of the CDR3 is 12 residues. Germline CDR1 is GTSNPN and CDR2 is SVGIG (reference sequence). CDR3 coding DNA: TGTGCCTGGGCAGGGTGGGTTGGCAGCTACACCTTC. Translating it yields CAWAGWVGSYTF. Supplemented by reference TRBV30 and TRBJ1-2, the full variable domain reads SQTIHQWPATLVQPVGSPLSLECTVEGTSNPNLYWYRQAAGRGLQLLFYSVGIGQISSEVPQNLSASRPQDRQFILSSKKLLLSDSGFYLCAWAGWVGSYTFGSGTRLTVV.

The chain employs TRBV3-1 (or the pseudogene TRBV3-2) and TRBJ1-4; a weak D match, TRBD1 (6 bases). The CDR3 covers 14 residues. Per germline, CDR1 LGHDT and CDR2 YNNKEL (reference sequence). Trimming shortened V by 5 bases and J by 6 bases, and 13 bases separated the two germline ends. CDR3 DNA sequence: TGTGCCAGCAGCTTTGGGACACCATATGAAAAACTGTTTTTT. Protein sequence: CASSFGTPYEKLFF.